This T cell receptor beta chain was captured by sequencing in a study of CD8+CD57+ T cells in acquired aplastic anemia. Study at large: Sorted cells (CD4+ and CD8+) yielded DNA amounts that averaged roughly 3.2 ug. Study-wide results and limits: Patients and controls shared about 30 CD8+ CDR3 sequences, which appeared highly expressed in patients and within their immunodominant clones.

Flow cytometry had shown expanded CD8+CD57+ cells in the patients chosen for sequencing. As regards this clonotype: Its antigen is undetermined.

Template material for TCR beta VDJ and CDR3 profiling consisted of genomic DNA. Via MiXCR, TCRdb re-called the reads, giving one row per CDR3 protein. Of a few hundred thousand distinct CDR3 sequences in the sample, 56% are singletons; the top ten hold under 1.5%. Germline CDR1 and CDR2: SNHLY and FYNNEI. There are 15 residues in the CDR3. Trimming removed 8 bases at V and 0 bases at J, with 11 bases between. Sequencing input: sorted CD4+, CD8+, or CD8+CD57+ T cells (not recorded which) from PBMCs. This clonotype was sampled from a human donor with aplastic anemia. The V gene is TRBV2, the J gene TRBJ2-6; D gene unclear. The CDR3 spells CASRPDGSGANVLTF. The CDR3 DNA reads TGTGCCAGCCGACCGGACGGCTCTGGGGCCAACGTCCTGACTTTC.